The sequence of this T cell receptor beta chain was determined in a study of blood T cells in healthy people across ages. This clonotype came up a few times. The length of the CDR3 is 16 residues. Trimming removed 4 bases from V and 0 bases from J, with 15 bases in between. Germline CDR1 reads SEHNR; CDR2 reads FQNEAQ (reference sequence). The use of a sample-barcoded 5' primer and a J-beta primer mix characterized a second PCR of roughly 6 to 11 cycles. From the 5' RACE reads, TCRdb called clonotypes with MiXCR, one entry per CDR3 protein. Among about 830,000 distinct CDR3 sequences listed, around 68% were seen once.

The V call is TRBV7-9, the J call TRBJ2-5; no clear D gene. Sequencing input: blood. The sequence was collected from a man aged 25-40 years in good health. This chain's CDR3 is CASSSFGQSYQETQYF. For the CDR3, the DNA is TGTGCCAGCAGCTCGTTTGGGCAGAGCTACCAAGAGACCCAGTACTTC. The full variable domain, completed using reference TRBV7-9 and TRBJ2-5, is DTGVSQNPRHKITKRGQNVTFRCDPISEHNRLYWYRQTLGQGPEFLTYFQNEAQLEKSRLLSDRFSAERPKGSFSTLEIQRTEQGDSAMYLCASSSFGQSYQETQYFGPGTRLLVL.